These 10 T cell receptor beta chains originate from one sample sequenced in a study of blood T cell repertoires in COVID-19. Measured with immunoSEQ multiplex PCR; TCRdb has only the in-frame clones, and not every one. The table has some 150,000 clones, 80% to 90% seen once; the top ten hold about 8%. The specimen sequenced was peripheral blood. These receptors all come from a woman aged 55-70 years with COVID-19, enrolled during active disease.

This clone showed up just a few times. V and J are TRBV4-1 and TRBJ2-5; 7 bases fit TRBD1. Germline V gene sequence: CDR1 MGHRA, CDR2 YSYEKL. V shed 3 bases, J shed 1 base, and the junction held 2 bases outside the gene matches. The CDR3 extends over 14 amino acids. The CDR3 spells CASSQGQPQETQYF. CDR3 coding DNA: TGCGCCAGCAGCCAGGGACAGCCCCAAGAGACCCAGTACTTC.

The rearrangement links TRBV19 to TRBJ1-6; D is undetermined. The CDR3 contains 16 residues. V lost 5 bases and J 10 bases, leaving 21 bases between the germline ends. Germline V CDR1 and CDR2: LNHDA, SQIVND (reference sequence). The CDR3 here is CASSRDVSGEGSPLHF. CDR3 sequence (DNA): TGTGCCAGTAGTCGTGATGTGTCCGGAGAAGGATCACCCCTCCACTTT.

The chain combines TRBV18 with TRBJ1-3, with a possible D match to TRBD1 (6 bases). V gave up 5 bases and J gave up 4 bases, with 15 bases separating them. This CDR3 is 15 amino acids long. Germline assignment: CDR1 KGHSH and CDR2 LQKENI. The CDR3 here is CASSKRQDSGNTIYF. In DNA, the CDR3 is TGTGCCAGCTCAAAAAGACAGGACTCAGGAAACACCATATATTTT.

The chain carries TRBV5-8 and TRBJ2-7, with TRBD1 matching over 7 bases. CDR1 and CDR2 (germline): SGHTS, YDEGEE. V lost 0 bases to trimming and J lost 3 bases; unmatched junction nucleotides: 6. CDR3 size: 15 residues. The CDR3 DNA is TGTGCCAGCAGCTTGGGCCGGGACAGCTTCTACGAGCAGTACTTC. Protein sequence: CASSLGRDSFYEQYF.

On this clone itself: Relative to the germline gene, one junction end is altered; a read error may explain this. The CDR3 protein is CASLLATGGMHF. In nucleotides, the CDR3 is TGTGCCAGCCTATTGGCGACAGGGGGAATGCACTTC. The chain combines TRBV7-9 with TRBJ2-7; 9 bases are a match to TRBD1. The germline V gene has CDR1 SEHNR and CDR2 FQNEAQ (reference sequence). The CDR3 is 12 residues long.

The chain couples TRBV11-2 to TRBJ2-7, with D perhaps matching TRBD1 (7 bases). Trimming stripped 4 bases from V and 3 bases from J, with 19 bases between. Germline V gene sequence: CDR1 SGHAT, CDR2 FQNNGV. CDR3 length equals 16 residues. The CDR3 DNA reads TGTGCCAGCAGCTCCCTGTGGGCAGGGGGAGGCTACGAGCAGTACTTC. Its protein is CASSSLWAGGGYEQYF. The whole variable domain, remainder taken from reference TRBV11-2 and TRBJ2-7, is EAGVAQSPRYKIIEKRQSVAFWCNPISGHATLYWYQQILGQGPKLLIQFQNNGVVDDSQLPKDRFSAERLKGVDSTLKIQPAKLEDSAVYLCASSSLWAGGGYEQYFGPGTRLTVT.

DNA for the CDR3: TGTGCCAGCAGCTTGGGCGGCGGGGGGGGCCTCACAGATACGCAGTATTTT. Its protein product is CASSLGGGGGLTDTQYF. The V call is TRBV5-4, the J call TRBJ2-3; 9 bases fit TRBD2. The CDR3 loop spans 17 amino acids. V lost 0 bases, J lost 2 bases, and 7 bases stayed unmatched. Per the germline V gene, CDR1 is SGHNT and CDR2 is YYREEE (reference sequence).

V usage is TRBV7-3 and J usage is TRBJ2-2; D is perhaps TRBD2 (5 bases). The CDR3 covers 15 residues. The V and J ends lost 2 bases and 4 bases respectively, with 11 bases between them. The germline V gene has CDR1 SGHTA and CDR2 FQGTGA. CDR3 amino acids: CASSLAGLSTGELFF. CDR3 DNA sequence: TGTGCCAGCAGCTTAGCCGGACTCTCCACCGGGGAGCTGTTTTTT.

This clone was detected once. The chain combines TRBV11-3 with TRBJ1-2; 8 nucleotides agree with TRBD1. Germline values: CDR1 SGHNT, CDR2 YENEEA. The V segment lost 5 bases and the J segment 8 bases; nucleotides outside the gene matches: 4. The CDR3 sequence is 12 residues long. This CDR3 is CASSQGARGYTF. CDR3 sequence (DNA): TGTGCCAGCAGCCAGGGGGCGCGGGGCTACACCTTC.

The rearrangement joins TRBV19 to TRBJ1-4, with D unresolved. The CDR3 loop spans 14 amino acids. Germline V lookup: CDR1 LNHDA, CDR2 SQIVND (reference sequence). Trimming stripped 6 bases from V and 8 bases from J, with 16 bases between. CDR3 sequence: CASSRYDSWEKLFF. The CDR3 nucleotides are TGTGCCAGTAGCCGGTACGATTCCTGGGAAAAACTGTTTTTT.